The present entry profiles one TCR beta chain with its context. The antigen is not known. Healthy Caucasian individuals made up all the donors. The sample belongs to a study of identical twins. Findings and limits, study-wide: Twins shared out-of-frame alpha sequences with excess low generation probability.

TCRdb re-derived calls from the 5' RACE reads in MiXCR, one entry per CDR3 protein. The table lists 1.5 million to 2 million distinct CDR3 sequences, more than 30% of them singletons. There are 12 residues in the CDR3. Germline V gene lookup returns CDR1 KGHDR and CDR2 SFDVKD. Trimming cost V 10 bases and J 4 bases; bases outside gene matches: 2. The chain combines TRBV24-1 with TRBJ1-1, with TRBD1 matching over 10 bases. This TCR was sampled from a newborn girl in good health. Sequences were obtained from cord blood. The CDR3, as DNA: TGTGCCACTGGGGACAGGGGCACTGAAGCTTTCTTT. This encodes CATGDRGTEAFF.